A selection of T cell receptor beta chains follows, all from one sample in a study of blood T cells in healthy people across ages. One entry per CDR3 protein, called by TCRdb with MiXCR from the 5' RACE reads. This table holds about 1.4 million distinct CDR3 sequences, around 59% found once. The sequenced sample consisted of blood. Receptors originate from a man between 18 and 29 years old in good health. Both conserved end residues are part of each CDR3. A D gene is named only where the DNA matches it firmly. A clone size is listed for some rows: how often the clone was seen (once, few, many), or a class if it is expanded.

d_gene	abundance	v_gene	j_gene	CDR3nt	CDR3aa
-	-	TRBV5-1	TRBJ2-3	TGCGCCAGCACCGATCATACAGATACGCAGTATTTT	CASTDHTDTQYF
-	-	TRBV20-1	TRBJ2-7	TGCAGTGCCTCTGGGGTAGACTTCTACGAGCAGTACTTC	CSASGVDFYEQYF
TRBD1	few	TRBV29-1	TRBJ2-1	TGCAGCGTTTCAAACGACAGGGGAGGTGAGCAGTTCTTC	CSVSNDRGGEQFF
-	-	TRBV3-1	TRBJ2-2	TGTGCCAGCAGCCAATTGACAGGAGCCGGGGAGCTGTTTTTT	CASSQLTGAGELFF
-	many	TRBV15	TRBJ1-2	TGTGCCACCCAGCACTTTCGAGGGTATAAGGGCTACACCTTC	CATQHFRGYKGYTF
-	few	TRBV7-9	TRBJ2-5	TGTGCCAGCAGTTCCCGGACAGACCAAGAGACCCAGTACTTC	CASSSRTDQETQYF
TRBD1	-	TRBV12-3/TRBV12-4	TRBJ1-1	TGTGCCAGCAGTGGGACAGGGGGAATGACTGAAGCTTTCTTT	CASSGTGGMTEAFF
-	many	TRBV7-3	TRBJ2-1	TGTGCCAGCAGGGATATTTCAGGAGGCGGTTACAATGAGCAGTTCTTC	CASRDISGGGYNEQFF
-	few	TRBV4-3	TRBJ1-5	TGCGCCAGCAGCCAAGAATGGGGTCAGCCCCAGCATTTT	CASSQEWGQPQHF
-	few	TRBV12-3/TRBV12-4	TRBJ1-2	TGTGCCAGCAGTTTAATGGGTTATGGCTACACCTTC	CASSLMGYGYTF
TRBD1	few	TRBV7-9	TRBJ2-5	TGTGCCAGCAGTTACAGGGGAGACGAGACCCAGTACTTC	CASSYRGDETQYF
TRBD1	-	TRBV4-3	TRBJ1-4	TGCGCCAGCAGCCAGGTCCAGGGGGCAACTAATGAAAAACTGTTTTTT	CASSQVQGATNEKLFF
TRBD2	-	TRBV20-1	TRBJ2-3	TGCAGTGCTAGGGGACCTAGCGGGAGTCGAAACACAGATACGCAGTATTTT	CSARGPSGSRNTDTQYF
-	-	TRBV7-8	TRBJ2-3	TGTGCCAGCAGCCCTCCCCGCGCAGGGAGGTTGACAGATACGCAGTATTTT	CASSPPRAGRLTDTQYF
-	-	TRBV28	TRBJ2-5	TGTGCCAGTGGACCGCTCGGCGTACGGGAGACCCAGTACTTC	CASGPLGVRETQYF
TRBD1	-	TRBV4-1	TRBJ1-2	TGCGCCACCGCCGGGAGGCAGGGGGTAGCTGGCTACACCTTC	CATAGRQGVAGYTF
TRBD1	-	TRBV5-4	TRBJ2-1	TGTGCCAGCAGCCGGACAGGGGGCGCTGAGCAGTTCTTC	CASSRTGGAEQFF
-	-	TRBV5-4	TRBJ2-7	TGTGCCAGCAGTCCCCAGGGGGAGGGGTCCTACGAGCAGTACTTC	CASSPQGEGSYEQYF
TRBD2	-	TRBV4-1	TRBJ2-5	TGCGCCAGCAGCCGGGGACTAGCGGGAGTAGCCAGTTCAGAGACCCAGTACTTC	CASSRGLAGVASSETQYF
-	-	TRBV7-9	TRBJ1-2	TGTGCCAGCAGCCAACCGGGGATTGAGAGAGGCTACACCTTC	CASSQPGIERGYTF
-	-	TRBV20-1	TRBJ2-7	TGCAGTGCTAGAAGGGGGTCCCACGAGCAGTACTTC	CSARRGSHEQYF
-	few	TRBV9	TRBJ2-1	TGTGCCAGCAGCCCCGGACGCCAATCCTACAATGAGCAGTTCTTC	CASSPGRQSYNEQFF
-	few	TRBV6-6	TRBJ1-5	TGTGCCAGCAGTTATTTAGGCCAGCCCCAGCATTTT	CASSYLGQPQHF
-	few	TRBV6-5	TRBJ2-3	TGTGCCAGCAGTTACTCGGGCAGGGGGGTCACAGATACGCAGTATTTT	CASSYSGRGVTDTQYF
-	few	TRBV7-2	TRBJ2-5	TGTGCCAGCACCCCTACTGAGGTCCGGGGGACCCAGTACTTC	CASTPTEVRGTQYF
-	-	TRBV4-1	TRBJ1-4	TGCGCCAGCAGCCAAGGGGGGAGGGGGTTCGGTGAAAAACTGTTTTTT	CASSQGGRGFGEKLFF
TRBD1	-	TRBV11-2	TRBJ1-2	TGTGCCAGCACCTTAGGGGGCAGGCCTCACACCTTC	CASTLGGRPHTF
-	-	TRBV2	TRBJ1-6	TGTGCCAGCAGTGGGGACGAGGGATATTCACCCCTCCACTTT	CASSGDEGYSPLHF
-	few	TRBV4-2	TRBJ2-1	TGTGCCAGCAGCCAAGAAAGAAGCCAGGCCCCTGAGCAGTTCTTC	CASSQERSQAPEQFF
-	once	TRBV2	TRBJ2-7	TGTGCCAGCAGGATAGCGGCCTACGAGCAGTACTTC	CASRIAAYEQYF
-	-	TRBV4-1	TRBJ2-3	TGCGCCAGCAGCCAGGCATCCTTCACAGATACGCAGTATTTT	CASSQASFTDTQYF
TRBD1	-	TRBV27	TRBJ2-5	TGTGCCAGCTGCGACAGGGGAGCCAATGAGCAGTACTTC	CASCDRGANEQYF
-	few	TRBV2	TRBJ1-5	TGTGCCAGCAGAACTACACACAATCAGCCCCAGCATTTT	CASRTTHNQPQHF
-	few	TRBV20-1	TRBJ1-2	TGCAGTGCTCTCTTTGACCAGGTGAACGACTATGGCTACACCTTC	CSALFDQVNDYGYTF
-	-	TRBV4-3	TRBJ1-2	TGCGCCAGCAGCCAAGATCGACTAGCGGGCTACACCTTC	CASSQDRLAGYTF
-	-	TRBV29-1	TRBJ2-4	TGCAGCGTTGTATTGGTTCGCGGAGTGCAGTACTTC	CSVVLVRGVQYF
-	-	TRBV29-1	TRBJ2-1	TGCAGCGTTCGACAGCTGAGCTCCTACAATGAGCAGTTCTTC	CSVRQLSSYNEQFF
-	-	TRBV14	TRBJ2-3	TGTGCCAGCAGCCAAGATGCCGCAGATACGCAGTATTTT	CASSQDAADTQYF
TRBD1	few	TRBV12-3/TRBV12-4	TRBJ2-7	TGTGCCAGCAGTCCCCGGGACAGTTACGCCTACGAGCAGTACTTC	CASSPRDSYAYEQYF
-	-	TRBV7-9	TRBJ2-1	TGTGCCAGCAGCTTAATCCCCGGACAGAACAATGAGCAGTTCTTC	CASSLIPGQNNEQFF